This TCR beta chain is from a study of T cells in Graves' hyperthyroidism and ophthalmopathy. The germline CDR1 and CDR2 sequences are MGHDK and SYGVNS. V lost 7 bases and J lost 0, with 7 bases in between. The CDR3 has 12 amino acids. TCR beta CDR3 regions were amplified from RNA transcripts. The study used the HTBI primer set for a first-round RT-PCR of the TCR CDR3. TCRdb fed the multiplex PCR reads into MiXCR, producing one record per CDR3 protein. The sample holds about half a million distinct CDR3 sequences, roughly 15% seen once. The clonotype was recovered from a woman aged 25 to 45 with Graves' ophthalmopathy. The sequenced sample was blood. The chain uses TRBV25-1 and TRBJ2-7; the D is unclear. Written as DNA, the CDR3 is TGTGCCAGCAATGGGGTCTCCTACGAGCAGTACTTC. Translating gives CASNGVSYEQYF.